This TCR beta chain was sequenced during a study of shared clonotypes between healthy human individuals. Findings of the study overall: Rarefaction indicated that sorted-subset sequencing remained incomplete although depth was large.

Looked up from germline, CDR1 is ENHRY and CDR2 is SYGVKD. Trimming cost V 2 bases and J 5 bases; bases outside gene matches: 5. The CDR3 sequence is 14 residues long. Execution of the assay was at deep level. Per the original data handling: Because ImmunoSEQ provided only junction sequences with no quality scores, the filtering differed. Libraries were prepared by immunoSEQ multiplex PCR; TCRdb keeps only in-frame clonotypes and omits some of them. That table is the source of V, J and clone size, and D and trimming were worked out from the DNA. The data show millions of clones, with roughly 92% seen just once and over 0.12% held by the top ten. This clone appeared a single time. Its antigen is undetermined.

The clonotype was recovered from a man aged 18 to 29 in good health. The genes are TRBV10-3 and TRBJ2-5, with 7 positions matching TRBD1. Sequencing used naive CD4+ T cells sorted from blood. Specified subset: CD45RA+ positively selected. Written as DNA, the CDR3 is TGTGCCATCAGTGAGGGGACAGCCCGGGAGACCCAGTACTTC. Its protein product is CAISEGTARETQYF.